A selection of T cell receptor beta chains follows, all from one sample in a study of T-cell reconstitution after alpha-beta-depleted transplantation in children. MiXCR, run by TCRdb on the PCR reads, gives a single entry per CDR3 protein. The sample contains fewer than 700,000 distinct CDR3 sequences, 10% to 15% of which appear only once. Here the sequenced sample was PBMCs, mostly from graft donor cells, taken 360 days after TCRalphabeta/CD19-depleted stem cell transplant. The receptors here all came from a male patient between 10 and 17 years old who had a stem cell transplant for acute myeloid leukemia, so the T cells may come from the graft donor. Both conserved end residues are trimmed from each CDR3. Clone size is shown for a subset of rows, as once, few, many or a class of expanded clone.

V gene	J gene	clone size	CDR3 protein
TRBV7-2	TRBJ2-1	NA	ALETSVYNEQF
TRBV20-1	TRBJ2-3	NA	SASYRRISTDTQY
TRBV28	TRBJ1-2	few	ASSLFRNYGYT
TRBV4-3	TRBJ1-5	NA	ASSQGIVSNQPQH
TRBV28	TRBJ2-1	few	ASSLSGAQRLAGDEQF
TRBV10-3	TRBJ2-1	NA	ATEDIYNEQF
TRBV4-3	TRBJ2-4	few	ASSQDTGIGSAKNIQY
TRBV6-2/TRBV6-3	TRBJ2-1	NA	ASNRGQTYNEQF
TRBV11-2	TRBJ2-5	NA	ASSLEGRELRWETQY
TRBV14	TRBJ2-1	many	ASSQDMGLAPHNEQF
TRBV20-1	TRBJ2-3	NA	SYGSRKAGALTDTQY
TRBV29-1	TRBJ2-1	few	SVFRRALLPYNEQF
TRBV7-2	TRBJ1-2	few	ASSFERGNGYT
TRBV25-1	TRBJ2-2	many	ASSERATGANTGELF
TRBV20-1	TRBJ1-4	NA	SARRQAGQEKLF
TRBV6-6	TRBJ2-7	NA	ASSYLPYEQY
TRBV28	TRBJ2-7	few	ASSFYSTSSEQY
TRBV20-1	TRBJ2-1	NA	SARPTTVHEQF
TRBV2	TRBJ2-1	many	ASSETSGGDNEQF
TRBV5-1	TRBJ2-1	NA	ASGLVGNNEQF
TRBV5-1	TRBJ2-1	NA	ASSSPGPSGEQF
TRBV5-1	TRBJ2-7	NA	ASSLSAGHDEQY
TRBV20-1	TRBJ2-3	NA	SAGTSRISDTQY
TRBV4-2	TRBJ2-5	many	ASSQDGGASQETQY
TRBV11-2	TRBJ2-5	few	ASSFSEETQY
TRBV25-1	TRBJ2-6	NA	ASSESGTVFSGANVLT
TRBV29-1	TRBJ2-5	few	SVLIKDRGGETQY
TRBV7-3	TRBJ2-2	few	ASSLLGLAGGDTGELF
TRBV19	TRBJ2-3	NA	ASSLWRESTDTQY
TRBV20-1	TRBJ2-7	few	SARGDRVFYEQY
TRBV30	TRBJ2-1	NA	AWSVTSSGNSYNEQF
TRBV4-3	TRBJ2-7	many	ASSSGVDPRNEQY
TRBV20-1	TRBJ2-7	few	SARVLNYEQY
TRBV4-2	TRBJ2-2	NA	ASTIAGQNTGELF
TRBV19	TRBJ2-1	NA	ASSIGAGSYNEQF